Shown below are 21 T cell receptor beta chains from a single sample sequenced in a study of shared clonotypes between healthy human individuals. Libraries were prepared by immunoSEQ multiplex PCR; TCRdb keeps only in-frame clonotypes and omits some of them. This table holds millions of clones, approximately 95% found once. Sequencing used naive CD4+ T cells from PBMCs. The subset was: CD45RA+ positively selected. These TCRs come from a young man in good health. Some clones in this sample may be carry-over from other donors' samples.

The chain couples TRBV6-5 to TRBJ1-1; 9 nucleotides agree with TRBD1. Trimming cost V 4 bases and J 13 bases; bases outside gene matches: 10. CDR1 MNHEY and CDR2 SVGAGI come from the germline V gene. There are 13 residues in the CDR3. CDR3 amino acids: CASSSGTGLRHFF. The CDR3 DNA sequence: TGTGCCAGCAGTTCCGGGACAGGGTTGCGGCATTTCTTT.

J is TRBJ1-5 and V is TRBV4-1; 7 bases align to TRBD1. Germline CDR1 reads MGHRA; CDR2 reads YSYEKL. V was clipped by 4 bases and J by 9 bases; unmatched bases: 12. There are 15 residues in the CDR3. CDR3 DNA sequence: TGCGCCAGCAGCCCAAGTTATCAGGGGGGACCGCCCCAGCATTTT. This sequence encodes CASSPSYQGGPPQHF.

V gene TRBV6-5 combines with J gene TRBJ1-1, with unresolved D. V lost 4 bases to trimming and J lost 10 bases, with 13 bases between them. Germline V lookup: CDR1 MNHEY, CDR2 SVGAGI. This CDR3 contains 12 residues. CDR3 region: CASSSLLKGAFF. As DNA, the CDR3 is TGTGCCAGCAGTTCGCTCCTCAAGGGAGCTTTCTTT.

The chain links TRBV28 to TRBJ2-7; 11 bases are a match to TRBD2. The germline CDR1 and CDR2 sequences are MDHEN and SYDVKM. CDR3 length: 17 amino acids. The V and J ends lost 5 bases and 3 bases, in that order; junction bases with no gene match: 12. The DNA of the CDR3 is TGTGCCAGCAGTCCGCCGGGCGCTAGCGGGAGGTTCTACGAGCAGTACTTC. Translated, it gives CASSPPGASGRFYEQYF. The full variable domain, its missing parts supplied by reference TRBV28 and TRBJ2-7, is DVKVTQSSRYLVKRTGEKVFLECVQDMDHENMFWYRQDPGLGLRLIYFSYDVKMKEKGDIPEGYSVSREKKERFSLILESASTNQTSMYLCASSPPGASGRFYEQYFGPGTRLTVT.

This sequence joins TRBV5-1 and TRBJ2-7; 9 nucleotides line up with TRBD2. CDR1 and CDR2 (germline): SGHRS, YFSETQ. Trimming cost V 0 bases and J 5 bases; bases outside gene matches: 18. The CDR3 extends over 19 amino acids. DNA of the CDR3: TGCGCCAGCAGCTTGGGTATTCTGGCGGGAGGGCCCCGGTTAGACGAGCAGTACTTC. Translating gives CASSLGILAGGPRLDEQYF.

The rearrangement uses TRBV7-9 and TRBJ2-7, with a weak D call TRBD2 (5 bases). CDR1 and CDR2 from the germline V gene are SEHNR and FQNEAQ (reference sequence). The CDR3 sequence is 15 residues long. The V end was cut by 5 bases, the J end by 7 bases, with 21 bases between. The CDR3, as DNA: TGTGCCAGCAGCAACGCCCGGAGACTACCTAGGGAGCAGTACTTC. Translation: CASSNARRLPREQYF. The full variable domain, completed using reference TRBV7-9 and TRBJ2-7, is DTGVSQNPRHKITKRGQNVTFRCDPISEHNRLYWYRQTLGQGPEFLTYFQNEAQLEKSRLLSDRFSAERPKGSFSTLEIQRTEQGDSAMYLCASSNARRLPREQYFGPGTRLTVT.

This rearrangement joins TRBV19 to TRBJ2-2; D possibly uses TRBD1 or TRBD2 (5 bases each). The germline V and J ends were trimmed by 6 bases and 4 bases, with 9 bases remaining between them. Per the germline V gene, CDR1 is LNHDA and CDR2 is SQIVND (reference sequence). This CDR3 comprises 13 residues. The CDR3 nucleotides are TGTGCCAGTAGGGTAGGGACCACCGGGGAGCTGTTTTTT. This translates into CASRVGTTGELFF.

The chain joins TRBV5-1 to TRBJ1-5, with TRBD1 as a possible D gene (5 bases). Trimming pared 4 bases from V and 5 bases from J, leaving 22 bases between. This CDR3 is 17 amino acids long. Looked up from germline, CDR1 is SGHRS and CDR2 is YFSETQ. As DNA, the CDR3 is TGCGCCAGCAGCCCGGGGCCGTCGGGGCAGGGCCATCAGCCCCAGCATTTT. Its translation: CASSPGPSGQGHQPQHF.

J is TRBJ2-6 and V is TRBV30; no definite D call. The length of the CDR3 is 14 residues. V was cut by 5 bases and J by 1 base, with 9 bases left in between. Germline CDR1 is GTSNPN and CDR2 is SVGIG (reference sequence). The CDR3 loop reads CAWVVVSGANVLTF. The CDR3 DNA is TGTGCCTGGGTGGTCGTTTCTGGGGCCAACGTCCTGACTTTC.

The CDR3 bases are TGCAGCGTTGAAATTGGGGCACGCGAAAAACTGTTTTTT. This sequence encodes CSVEIGAREKLFF. V usage is TRBV29-1 and J usage is TRBJ1-4; possibly TRBD1 for D (5 bases). Trimming removed 2 bases from V and 8 bases from J, with 12 bases in between. Germline loops: CDR1 SQVTM, CDR2 ANQGSEA. The CDR3 has 13 amino acids.

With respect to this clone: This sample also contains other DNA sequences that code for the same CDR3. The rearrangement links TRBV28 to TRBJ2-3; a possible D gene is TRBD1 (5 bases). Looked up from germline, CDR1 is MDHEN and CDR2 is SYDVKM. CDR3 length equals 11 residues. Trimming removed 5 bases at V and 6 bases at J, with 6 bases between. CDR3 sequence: CASSHRDTQYF. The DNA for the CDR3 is TGTGCCAGCAGTCACAGGGATACGCAGTATTTT.

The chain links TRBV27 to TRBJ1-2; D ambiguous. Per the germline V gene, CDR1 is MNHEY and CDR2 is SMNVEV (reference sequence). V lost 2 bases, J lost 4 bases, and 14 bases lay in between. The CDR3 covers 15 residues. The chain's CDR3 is CASSLGSPQVYGYTF. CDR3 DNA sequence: TGTGCCAGCAGTTTAGGATCTCCGCAGGTCTATGGCTACACCTTC.

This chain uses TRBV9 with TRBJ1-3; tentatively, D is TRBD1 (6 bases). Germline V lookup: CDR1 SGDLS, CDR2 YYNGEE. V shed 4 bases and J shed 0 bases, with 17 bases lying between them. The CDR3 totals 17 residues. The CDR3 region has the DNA TGTGCCAGCAGCCCGTACGCAGGGGCACCCTCTGGAAACACCATATATTTT. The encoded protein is CASSPYAGAPSGNTIYF.

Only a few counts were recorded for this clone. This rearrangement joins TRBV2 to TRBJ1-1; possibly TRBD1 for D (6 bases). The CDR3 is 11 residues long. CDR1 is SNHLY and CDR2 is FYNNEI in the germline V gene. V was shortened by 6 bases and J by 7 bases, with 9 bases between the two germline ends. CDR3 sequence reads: CASSRGYEAFF. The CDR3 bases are TGTGCCAGCAGCAGGGGCTATGAAGCTTTCTTT.

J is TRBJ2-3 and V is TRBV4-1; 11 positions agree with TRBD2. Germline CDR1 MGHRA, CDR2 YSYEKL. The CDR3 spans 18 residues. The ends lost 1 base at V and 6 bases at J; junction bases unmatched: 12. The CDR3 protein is CASSQGTLGLAARDTQYF. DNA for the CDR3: TGCGCCAGCAGCCAAGGGACGTTGGGACTAGCGGCTCGGGATACGCAGTATTTT.

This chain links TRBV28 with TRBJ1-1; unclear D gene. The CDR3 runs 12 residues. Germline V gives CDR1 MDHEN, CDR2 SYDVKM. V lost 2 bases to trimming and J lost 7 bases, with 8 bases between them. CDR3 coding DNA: TGTGCCAGCAGTTTACTTCAGCTTGAAGCTTTCTTT. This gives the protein CASSLLQLEAFF. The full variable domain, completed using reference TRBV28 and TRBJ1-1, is DVKVTQSSRYLVKRTGEKVFLECVQDMDHENMFWYRQDPGLGLRLIYFSYDVKMKEKGDIPEGYSVSREKKERFSLILESASTNQTSMYLCASSLLQLEAFFGQGTRLTVV.

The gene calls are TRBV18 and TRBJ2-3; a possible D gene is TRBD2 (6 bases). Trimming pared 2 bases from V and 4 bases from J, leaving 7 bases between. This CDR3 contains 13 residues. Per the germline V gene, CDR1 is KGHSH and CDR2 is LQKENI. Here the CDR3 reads CASSPAGPDTQYF. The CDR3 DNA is TGTGCCAGCTCACCAGCGGGGCCAGATACGCAGTATTTT. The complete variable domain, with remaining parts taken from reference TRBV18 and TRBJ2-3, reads NAGVMQNPRHLVRRRGQEARLRCSPMKGHSHVYWYRQLPEEGLKFMVYLQKENIIDESGMPKERFSAEFPKEGPSILRIQQVVRGDSAAYFCASSPAGPDTQYFGPGTRLTVL.

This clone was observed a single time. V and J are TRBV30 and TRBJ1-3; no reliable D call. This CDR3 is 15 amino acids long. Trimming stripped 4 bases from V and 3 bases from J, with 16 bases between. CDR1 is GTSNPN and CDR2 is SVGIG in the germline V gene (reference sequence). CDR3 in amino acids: CAWISAGSLGNTIYF. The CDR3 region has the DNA TGTGCCTGGATATCGGCCGGTTCACTTGGAAACACCATATATTTT.

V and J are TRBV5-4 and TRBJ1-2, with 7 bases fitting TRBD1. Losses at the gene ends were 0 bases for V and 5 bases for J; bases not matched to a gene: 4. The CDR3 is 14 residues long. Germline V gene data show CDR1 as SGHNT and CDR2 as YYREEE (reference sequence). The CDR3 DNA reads TGTGCCAGCAGCTTGGCCGGCAGGGGGTATGGCTACACCTTC. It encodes CASSLAGRGYGYTF. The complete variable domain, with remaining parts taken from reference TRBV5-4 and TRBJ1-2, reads ETGVTQSPTHLIKTRGQQVTLRCSSQSGHNTVSWYQQALGQGPQFIFQYYREEENGRGNFPPRFSGLQFPNYSSELNVNALELDDSALYLCASSLAGRGYGYTFGSGTRLTVV.

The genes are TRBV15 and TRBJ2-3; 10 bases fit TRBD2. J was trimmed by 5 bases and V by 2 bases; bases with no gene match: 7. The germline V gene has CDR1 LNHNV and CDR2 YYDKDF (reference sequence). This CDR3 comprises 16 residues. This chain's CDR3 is CATSRRSGRAGDTQYF. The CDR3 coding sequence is TGTGCCACCAGCAGAAGGAGCGGGAGGGCCGGAGATACGCAGTATTTT.

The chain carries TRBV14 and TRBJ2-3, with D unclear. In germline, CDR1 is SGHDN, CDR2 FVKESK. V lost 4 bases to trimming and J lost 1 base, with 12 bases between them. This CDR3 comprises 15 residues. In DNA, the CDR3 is TGTGCCAGCAGCCCTTCGTTTGGGGGCACAGATACGCAGTATTTT. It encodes CASSPSFGGTDTQYF.